This T cell receptor beta chain comes out of a study of shared clonotypes between healthy human individuals. Study details: Donors had three CD4 naive, three CD4 memory, two CD8 naive and one CD8 memory plate apiece.

CDR3 length: 14 amino acids. Germline CDR1 is MNHEY and CDR2 is SMNVEV (reference sequence). V was clipped by 2 bases and J by 4 bases, with 11 bases between them. This clone was counted only a few times. Authors' processing steps: Filtering differed for immunoSEQ, which gave only junction sequences without quality scores. Libraries were prepared by immunoSEQ multiplex PCR; TCRdb keeps only in-frame clonotypes and omits some of them. The V and J calls and clone size were taken over from that table, and D and trimming were inferred from the DNA. The sample contains 640,000 or so clones, about two thirds of which appear only once. Within Nashville, Tennessee resided all donors, each a Caucasian adult.

Source material: memory CD4+ T cells sorted from blood. Subset: CD45RA-negative fraction. The receptor was isolated from a woman aged 25 to 39 in good health. The chain uses TRBV27 and TRBJ1-1, with unresolved D. Written as DNA, the CDR3 is TGTGCCAGCAGTTTAAGGGTGTTGAGCACTGAAGCTTTCTTT. It encodes CASSLRVLSTEAFF.